These 9 T cell receptor beta chains came from one sample sequenced in a study of T cell clones after liver transplantation. Method: immunoSEQ multiplex PCR; TCRdb's copy keeps in-frame clones and lacks some. The data contain approximately 71,000 clones, 92% of them singletons. The specimen was CD4+ T cells from blood, collected roughly 25 months after liver transplant. The source is a human patient who received a liver transplant. Some of these T cells may belong to the graft donor.

This sequence joins TRBV6-5 and TRBJ2-1, with TRBD2 matching 7 bases. This CDR3 has 13 residues. Looked up from germline, CDR1 is MNHEY and CDR2 is SVGAGI. The J segment lost 9 bases and the V segment lost 6 bases, leaving 8 bases of the junction unmatched. CDR3 sequence (DNA): TGTGCCAGCAGGGATCGCGGGAGCACTGAGCAGTTCTTC. It encodes CASRDRGSTEQFF.

There are a few counts of this clone. V is TRBV6-1 and J is TRBJ2-7; tentative D call: TRBD1 (6 bases). V dropped 0 bases and J dropped 4 bases, with 16 bases sitting between them. Germline V gene data show CDR1 as MNHNS and CDR2 as SASEGT. The CDR3 is 16 residues long. The DNA of the CDR3 is TGTGCCAGCAGTGAAGCTTTTGCGACAGGTACTTACGAGCAGTACTTC. Translated, it gives CASSEAFATGTYEQYF.

This sequence joins TRBV28 and TRBJ1-1; D remains unclear. The CDR3 runs 14 residues. Trimming stripped 2 bases from V and 1 base from J, with 8 bases between. Germline CDR1 reads MDHEN; CDR2 reads SYDVKM. CDR3 DNA: TGTGCCAGCAGTTTAGGACTGGAGAACACTGAAGCTTTCTTT. Its translation: CASSLGLENTEAFF.

This chain joins TRBV7-3 and TRBJ2-1; possible D gene TRBD2, 8 bases. CDR1 and CDR2 from the germline V gene are SGHTA and FQGTGA. The CDR3 sequence is 15 residues long. Trimming left V 5 bases short and J 4 bases short, with 15 bases between. The CDR3 protein is CASSRIAGQYNEQFF. The CDR3 DNA is TGTGCCAGCAGCCGAATAGCGGGACAGTACAATGAGCAGTTCTTC.

V gene TRBV29-1 combines with J gene TRBJ2-7, with a possible D match to TRBD1 (8 bases). The germline gives CDR1 SQVTM, CDR2 ANQGSEA. V shed 6 bases and J shed 3 bases, with 21 bases lying between them. This CDR3 contains 15 residues. The CDR3 spells CSVRGGGQVIYEQYF. CDR3 coding DNA: TGCAGCGTACGGGGAGGGGGACAGGTAATCTACGAGCAGTACTTC.

The rearrangement links TRBV7-8 to TRBJ2-3; 7 nucleotides match TRBD1. This CDR3 has 17 residues. Germline assignment: CDR1 SGHVS and CDR2 FQNEAQ. Germline trimming cut 1 base from V and 3 bases from J; bases unmatched to any gene: 10. CDR3 amino acids: CASSLGQGVFGTDTQYF. CDR3 in DNA: TGTGCCAGCAGCTTAGGTCAGGGGGTCTTCGGTACAGATACGCAGTATTTT.

This sequence joins TRBV5-1 and TRBJ2-1; 11 bases map to TRBD2. Germline CDR1 SGHRS, CDR2 YFSETQ. J gave up 8 bases and V 0 bases, and 10 bases lay outside the gene matches. This CDR3 is 17 amino acids long. The CDR3 DNA sequence: TGCGCCAGCAGCTTGGAACTAGCGGGAGCGGGCGGCGATGAGCAGTTCTTC. Protein product: CASSLELAGAGGDEQFF.

The V call is TRBV7-9, the J call TRBJ2-1; D remains unclear. The ends were cut back, 11 bases at V and 0 bases at J, with 8 bases in the middle. Germline V CDR1 and CDR2: SEHNR, FQNEAQ (reference sequence). This CDR3 has 12 amino acids. The CDR3 region has the DNA TGTGCCGGATCCGGCTCCTACAATGAGCAGTTCTTC. Translating gives CAGSGSYNEQFF.

The rearrangement joins TRBV7-6 to TRBJ1-2; 11 positions agree with TRBD1. CDR3 size: 14 residues. Germline CDR1 is SGHVS and CDR2 is FNYEAQ. V gave up 5 bases and J gave up 7 bases; unmatched junction bases: 6. As DNA, the CDR3 is TGTGCCAGCAGCCGAGGACAGGGGGCGCTTGGCTACACCTTC. It yields the protein CASSRGQGALGYTF. The full variable domain, its missing parts supplied by reference TRBV7-6 and TRBJ1-2, is GAGVSQSPRYKVTKRGQDVALRCDPISGHVSLYWYRQALGQGPEFLTYFNYEAQQDKSGLPNDRFSAERPEGSISTLTIQRTEQRDSAMYRCASSRGQGALGYTFGSGTRLTVV.